One sample yielded the 3 T cell receptor beta chains listed below, sequenced in a study of blood T cell repertoires in COVID-19. The repertoire was sequenced with immunoSEQ multiplex PCR; TCRdb's copy has only in-frame clones and lacks some. The sample yields 30,000 to 40,000 clones, approximately 91% seen once. The sample was peripheral blood. These receptors were collected from an elderly woman with acute or convalescent COVID-19.

A single count supports this clone. The chain joins TRBV27 to TRBJ1-2; 8 nucleotides match TRBD1. V lost 6 bases, J lost 6 bases, and 9 bases stayed unmatched. Germline assignment: CDR1 MNHEY and CDR2 SMNVEV (reference sequence). There are 14 residues in the CDR3. The DNA for the CDR3 is TGTGCCAGCAGACGATCCGGGGGACAGGATGGCTACACCTTC. Translation: CASRRSGGQDGYTF.

The gene calls are TRBV7-9 and TRBJ2-2; D gene unclear. The CDR3 consists of 13 residues. Germline lookup yields CDR1 SEHNR and CDR2 FQNEAQ (reference sequence). The V gene lost 5 bases and the J gene lost 6 bases, with 10 bases spanning the gap. The DNA of the CDR3 is TGTGCCAGCAGCCGTAACAGTGCCGGGGAGCTGTTTTTT. Its translation: CASSRNSAGELFF.

This chain links TRBV4-1 with TRBJ1-5; D ambiguous. CDR1 MGHRA and CDR2 YSYEKL come from the germline V gene. The CDR3 is 14 amino acids. The V gene lost 0 bases and the J gene lost 0 bases, with 3 bases spanning the gap. The CDR3 nucleotides read TGCGCCAGCAGCCAAGATCATAGCAATCAGCCCCAGCATTTT. This translates into CASSQDHSNQPQHF.